This passage covers 26 T cell receptor beta chains from one sample sequenced in a study of blood T cell repertoires in COVID-19 (TCRdb year 2020). Libraries were prepared through the immunoSEQ multiplex PCR assay. TCRdb provides this immuneACCESS table in a form limited to in-frame rearrangements. Some clones are lacking; in checked studies, under half of them reflect an unresolved V gene, and why the rest are absent is not known. The sample profile shows about 200,000 clones; around 88% of them were found once. 5.6% of the sample is in the top ten clones. The sequencing input was PBMCs or T cells enriched from blood (not recorded which). The origin of the receptors is a middle-aged man with acute COVID-19.

The genes are TRBV28 and TRBJ1-5, with a possible D match to TRBD1 (6 bases). The CDR3 consists of 14 residues. The V and J ends lost 6 bases and 5 bases respectively, with 14 bases between them. Germline V CDR1 and CDR2: MDHEN, SYDVKM. CDR3 bases: TGTGCCAGCAGACGGCAGGGGATACATCAGCCCCAGCATTTT. Translated, it gives CASRRQGIHQPQHF.

With respect to this clone: The same CDR3 can be traced to other DNA sequences in this sample. The chain has TRBV6-5 and TRBJ2-3, with 8 bases aligning to TRBD2. The V segment lost 6 bases and the J segment 0 bases; nucleotides outside the gene matches: 5. The CDR3 runs to 15 residues. In germline, CDR1 is MNHEY, CDR2 SVGAGI. The CDR3 DNA sequence: TGTGCCAGCAGAAATAGCGGGGCTAGCACAGATACGCAGTATTTT. Protein product: CASRNSGASTDTQYF.

The V and J genes are TRBV5-1 and TRBJ1-2; 7 bases match TRBD1. The CDR3 covers 14 residues. CDR1 is SGHRS and CDR2 is YFSETQ in the germline V gene. V lost 5 bases, J lost 4 bases, and 8 bases stayed unmatched. The CDR3 DNA reads as TGCGCCAGCAGGCTTGCGACAGGGTCCTATGGCTACACCTTC. It translates to CASRLATGSYGYTF.

The chain links TRBV19 to TRBJ1-3; no reliable D call. Germline V CDR1 and CDR2: LNHDA, SQIVND (reference sequence). Trimming removed 7 bases from V and 4 bases from J, with 14 bases in between. The CDR3 is 14 residues long. CDR3 residues: CASTPRGSGNTIYF. CDR3 bases: TGTGCCAGTACTCCCCGAGGTTCCGGAAACACCATATATTTT.

This clone was recorded a few times. This sequence joins TRBV9 and TRBJ1-2; 9 bases are shared with TRBD1. V lost 6 bases to trimming and J lost 6 bases; unmatched junction nucleotides: 6. This CDR3 is 13 amino acids long. Germline assignment: CDR1 SGDLS and CDR2 YYNGEE. This chain's CDR3 is CASTMTGGDGYTF. For the CDR3, the DNA is TGTGCCAGCACCATGACAGGGGGTGATGGCTACACCTTC.

This chain joins TRBV12-3 or TRBV12-4 and TRBJ2-1, with no clear D. The CDR3 consists of 12 residues. Trimming left V 1 base short and J 10 bases short, with 8 bases between. The CDR3 region has the DNA TGTGCCAGCAGTTTAGTCAAGCGAGAGCAGTTCTTC. It is translated as CASSLVKREQFF.

The V call is TRBV5-5, the J call TRBJ2-1; TRBD2 matches at 8 bases. This CDR3 contains 16 residues. Trimming cost V 3 bases and J 6 bases; bases outside gene matches: 11. CDR1 SGHKS and CDR2 YYEKEE come from the germline V gene (reference sequence). This CDR3 is CASSSGRLAGRNEQFF. CDR3 sequence (DNA): TGTGCCAGCAGCTCGGGGCGTCTAGCGGGCCGCAATGAGCAGTTCTTC.

The chain links TRBV3-1 (or the pseudogene TRBV3-2) to TRBJ1-2; D call uncertain. The germline V and J ends were trimmed by 5 bases and 4 bases, with 14 bases remaining between them. This CDR3 has 14 residues. Germline V gene lookup returns CDR1 LGHDT and CDR2 YNNKEL (reference sequence). In nucleotides, the CDR3 is TGTGCCAGCAGCAACCAGGCCGCGCCCTATGGCTACACCTTC. Amino acids: CASSNQAAPYGYTF.

This rearrangement joins TRBV21-1 to TRBJ2-3; TRBD2 reflects the table's D call only, with no check against the DNA. TRBV21-1 is noted as a pseudogene. There are 15 residues in the CDR3. The CDR3 bases are TGTGCCAGTCTCTTGCCCAGCGGGAGTACAGATACGCAGTATTTT. This codes for CASLLPSGSTDTQYF.

This clone appeared a few times. The chain joins TRBV15 to TRBJ2-7; D not resolved. This CDR3 spans 13 amino acids. V dropped 1 base and J dropped 6 bases, with 10 bases sitting between them. Germline values: CDR1 LNHNV, CDR2 YYDKDF (reference sequence). CDR3 in DNA: TGTGCCACCAGCAGAGGAGGATCACCCGAGCAGTACTTC. The encoded protein is CATSRGGSPEQYF.

The chain joins TRBV7-9 to TRBJ2-7; TRBD1 matches at 7 bases. CDR3 length: 14 amino acids. Germline V gene data show CDR1 as SEHNR and CDR2 as FQNEAQ (reference sequence). The V gene end was trimmed by 2 bases and the J gene end by 6 bases; junction bases not matched to a gene: 7. The DNA of the CDR3 is TGTGCCAGCAGCTTAATTGGGACAGTGACCGAGCAGTACTTC. Translating gives CASSLIGTVTEQYF.

The V gene is TRBV14, the J gene TRBJ2-3; D call uncertain. This CDR3 region has 15 residues. The germline V and J ends were trimmed by 4 bases and 0 bases, with 11 bases remaining between them. CDR1 and CDR2 from the germline V gene are SGHDN and FVKESK. The DNA for the CDR3 is TGTGCCAGCAGCCCCGTGGCTTCTAGCACAGATACGCAGTATTTT. Translating gives CASSPVASSTDTQYF.

CDR3: CASSEWRDQPQHF. DNA for the CDR3: TGTGCCAGCAGTGAGTGGCGGGATCAGCCCCAGCATTTT. The chain is built from TRBV6-1 and TRBJ1-5; D remains ambiguous. Trimming took off 3 bases at V and 5 bases at J, with 8 bases between the two ends. The germline gives CDR1 MNHNS, CDR2 SASEGT. The CDR3 sequence is 13 residues long.

V gene TRBV15 combines with J gene TRBJ1-5; TRBD1 might be the D (6 bases). Per the germline V gene, CDR1 is LNHNV and CDR2 is YYDKDF (reference sequence). Trimming pared 3 bases from V and 4 bases from J, leaving 28 bases between. The CDR3 runs 20 residues. The CDR3 is CATSRLGQPKSANYNQPQHF. The DNA for the CDR3 is TGTGCCACCAGCAGGCTAGGACAGCCTAAATCGGCAAACTATAATCAGCCCCAGCATTTT.

This chain uses TRBV9 with TRBJ2-7; possible D gene TRBD2, 6 bases. Trimming pared 3 bases from V and 5 bases from J, leaving 18 bases between. CDR3 length: 15 residues. The germline V gene has CDR1 SGDLS and CDR2 YYNGEE. The CDR3 region is CASSAHSGFGDEQYF. CDR3 nucleotides: TGTGCCAGCAGCGCCCATAGCGGCTTCGGTGACGAGCAGTACTTC.

The V and J genes are TRBV4-1 and TRBJ2-5; D possibly corresponds to TRBD1 (5 bases). Germline V gene sequence: CDR1 MGHRA, CDR2 YSYEKL. The CDR3 has 14 amino acids. Trimming took 4 bases from V and 4 from J, leaving 13 bases between them. Here the CDR3 DNA reads TGCGCCAGCAGCCGTAGAGACAGCCTAGAGACCCAGTACTTC. Protein sequence: CASSRRDSLETQYF.

V usage is TRBV19 and J usage is TRBJ2-1; 13 nucleotides align to TRBD2. The V and J ends lost 1 base and 11 bases, in that order; junction bases with no gene match: 2. The CDR3 consists of 14 residues. Per germline, CDR1 LNHDA and CDR2 SQIVND (reference sequence). The CDR3 sequence: CASSIALAGGQQFF. The CDR3 bases are TGTGCCAGTAGTATAGCACTAGCGGGAGGGCAGCAGTTCTTC.

This rearrangement joins TRBV28 to TRBJ1-3; D perhaps matches TRBD1 (5 bases). Germline V CDR1 and CDR2: MDHEN, SYDVKM. The CDR3 totals 15 residues. Between the trimmed V and J ends, which lost 7 bases and 0 bases, there was a span of 13 bases. The CDR3 loop is CASTTPQGSGNTIYF. The CDR3, as DNA: TGTGCCAGCACCACGCCCCAGGGCTCTGGAAACACCATATATTTT. Based on the CDR3 plus reference TRBV28 and TRBJ1-3, the full variable domain is DVKVTQSSRYLVKRTGEKVFLECVQDMDHENMFWYRQDPGLGLRLIYFSYDVKMKEKGDIPEGYSVSREKKERFSLILESASTNQTSMYLCASTTPQGSGNTIYFGEGSWLTVV.

DNA for the CDR3: TGTGCCAGTAGTACCACCTACAGCACAGATACGCAGTATTTT. It yields the protein CASSTTYSTDTQYF. The chain couples TRBV19 to TRBJ2-3; D gene unclear. Germline lookup yields CDR1 LNHDA and CDR2 SQIVND (reference sequence). The CDR3 runs 14 residues. V was cut by 4 bases and J by 0 bases, with 8 bases left in between.

This clone was counted a single time. This chain uses TRBV24-1 with TRBJ2-1; possibly TRBD2 for D (5 bases). V gave up 2 bases and J gave up 4 bases, with 5 bases separating them. CDR1 and CDR2 from the germline V gene are KGHDR and SFDVKD. This CDR3 has 13 residues. CDR3 in amino acids: CATSDWRYNEQFF. Written as DNA, the CDR3 is TGTGCCACCAGTGATTGGAGGTACAATGAGCAGTTCTTC.

The gene calls are TRBV6-5 and TRBJ1-1, with D possibly being TRBD1 (6 bases). Trimming pared 6 bases from V and 3 bases from J, leaving 11 bases between. From germline, CDR1 is MNHEY and CDR2 SVGAGI. CDR3 size: 13 residues. The CDR3 loop reads CASRQGSDTEAFF. The CDR3 nucleotides read TGTGCCAGCAGACAGGGATCGGACACTGAAGCTTTCTTT.

The gene calls are TRBV28 and TRBJ2-7; 8 bases line up with TRBD2. Germline lookup yields CDR1 MDHEN and CDR2 SYDVKM. The CDR3 is made up of 13 amino acids. Losses at the gene ends were 6 bases for V and 3 bases for J; bases not matched to a gene: 4. The CDR3: CASRSGRNYEQYF. CDR3 DNA: TGTGCCAGCAGGAGCGGGAGAAACTACGAGCAGTACTTC. The full variable domain, in which reference TRBV28 and TRBJ2-7 provide the parts outside the CDR3, is DVKVTQSSRYLVKRTGEKVFLECVQDMDHENMFWYRQDPGLGLRLIYFSYDVKMKEKGDIPEGYSVSREKKERFSLILESASTNQTSMYLCASRSGRNYEQYFGPGTRLTVT.

Points on this clone: The sample contains more than one DNA sequence encoding this CDR3. The gene calls are TRBV7-3 and TRBJ2-2, with 11 bases fitting TRBD2. Germline CDR1 and CDR2: SGHTA and FQGTGA. Trimming at V came to 4 bases and at J to 2 bases, leaving 6 bases not matched to a gene. The CDR3 is 17 residues long. The CDR3 nucleotides are TGTGCCAGCAGCTCGACTAGCGGGGCCATTAACACCGGGGAGCTGTTTTTT. Its translation is CASSSTSGAINTGELFF.

CDR3 loop: CASSRGQNFQETQYF. The CDR3 coding sequence is TGTGCCAGCAGCCGAGGACAGAACTTCCAAGAGACCCAGTACTTC. J is TRBJ2-5 and V is TRBV5-4; D may be TRBD1 (6 bases). V lost 4 bases and J 1 base, leaving 14 bases between the germline ends. This CDR3 contains 15 residues. CDR1 is SGHNT, CDR2 YYREEE, per germline (reference sequence).

CDR3 in DNA: TGTGCCAGCAGCTTGGATTTCCAGGGCCAAGAGACCCAGTACTTC. This sequence encodes CASSLDFQGQETQYF. The genes are TRBV5-6 and TRBJ2-5; possible D gene TRBD1, 5 bases. Germline-derived CDR1 and CDR2 are SGHDT and YYEEEE. The CDR3 has 15 residues. Between the trimmed V and J ends, which lost 0 bases and 1 base, there was a span of 10 bases.

The rearrangement joins TRBV5-8 to TRBJ2-7, with TRBD2 matching over 11 bases. The CDR3 extends over 16 amino acids. CDR1 is SGHTS, CDR2 YDEGEE, per germline. The V segment lost 0 bases and the J segment 1 base; nucleotides outside the gene matches: 3. This CDR3 reads CASSLGASGRSYEQYF. CDR3 DNA: TGTGCCAGCAGCTTGGGGGCTAGCGGGAGGTCCTACGAGCAGTACTTC. The whole variable domain, remainder taken from reference TRBV5-8 and TRBJ2-7, is EAGVTQSPTHLIKTRGQQATLRCSPISGHTSVYWYQQALGLGLQFLLWYDEGEERNRGNFPPRFSGRQFPNYSSELNVNALELEDSALYLCASSLGASGRSYEQYFGPGTRLTVT.